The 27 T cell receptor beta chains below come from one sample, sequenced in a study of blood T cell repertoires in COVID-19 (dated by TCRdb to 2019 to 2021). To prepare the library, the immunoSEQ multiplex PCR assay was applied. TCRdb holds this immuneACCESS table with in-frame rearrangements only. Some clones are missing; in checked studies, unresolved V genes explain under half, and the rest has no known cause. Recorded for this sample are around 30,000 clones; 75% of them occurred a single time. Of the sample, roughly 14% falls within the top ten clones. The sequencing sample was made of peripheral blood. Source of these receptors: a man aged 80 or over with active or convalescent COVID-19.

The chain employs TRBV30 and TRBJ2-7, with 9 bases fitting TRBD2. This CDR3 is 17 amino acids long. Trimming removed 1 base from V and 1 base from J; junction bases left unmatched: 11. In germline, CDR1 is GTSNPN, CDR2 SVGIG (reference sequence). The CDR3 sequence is CAWSGSSGTSRSYEQYF. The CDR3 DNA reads TGTGCCTGGAGTGGGTCTAGCGGGACGTCACGGTCCTACGAGCAGTACTTC. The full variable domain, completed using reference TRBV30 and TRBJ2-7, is SQTIHQWPATLVQPVGSPLSLECTVEGTSNPNLYWYRQAAGRGLQLLFYSVGIGQISSEVPQNLSASRPQDRQFILSSKKLLLSDSGFYLCAWSGSSGTSRSYEQYFGPGTRLTVT.

The CDR3: CASRRGREDTGELFF. The CDR3 nucleotides are TGTGCCAGCCGAAGGGGGAGGGAGGACACCGGGGAGCTGTTTTTT. V and J are TRBV11-2 and TRBJ2-2, with TRBD2 as a possible D gene (7 bases). The CDR3 consists of 15 residues. Trimming left V 8 bases short and J 3 bases short, with 16 bases between. From germline, CDR1 is SGHAT and CDR2 FQNNGV.

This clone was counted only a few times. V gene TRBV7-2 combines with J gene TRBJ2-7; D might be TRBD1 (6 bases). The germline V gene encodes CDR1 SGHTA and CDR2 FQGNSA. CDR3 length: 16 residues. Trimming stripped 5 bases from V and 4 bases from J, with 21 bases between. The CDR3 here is CASSRRPTGWGYEQYF. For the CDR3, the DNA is TGTGCCAGCAGCCGCCGCCCGACAGGTTGGGGGTACGAGCAGTACTTC.

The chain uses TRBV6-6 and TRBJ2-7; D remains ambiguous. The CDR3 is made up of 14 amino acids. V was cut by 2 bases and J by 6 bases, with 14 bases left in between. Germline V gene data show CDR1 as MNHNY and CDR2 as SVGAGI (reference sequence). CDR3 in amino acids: CASSYNRQRFEQYF. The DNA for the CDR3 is TGTGCCAGCAGTTACAACCGACAACGGTTCGAGCAGTACTTC.

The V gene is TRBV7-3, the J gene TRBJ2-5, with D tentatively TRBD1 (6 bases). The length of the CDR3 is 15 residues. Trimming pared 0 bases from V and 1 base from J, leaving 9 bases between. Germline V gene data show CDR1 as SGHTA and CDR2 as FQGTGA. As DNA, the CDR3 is TGTGCCAGCAGCTTAACATGGGGGCGCCAAGAGACCCAGTACTTC. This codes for CASSLTWGRQETQYF.

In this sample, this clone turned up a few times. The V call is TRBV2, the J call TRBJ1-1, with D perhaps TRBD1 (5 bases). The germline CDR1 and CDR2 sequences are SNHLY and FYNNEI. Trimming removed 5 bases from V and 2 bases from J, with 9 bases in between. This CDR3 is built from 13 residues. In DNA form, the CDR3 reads TGTGCCAGCAGTTTGGACACAAACACTGAAGCTTTCTTT. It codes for CASSLDTNTEAFF. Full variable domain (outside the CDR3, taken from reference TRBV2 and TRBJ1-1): EPEVTQTPSHQVTQMGQEVILRCVPISNHLYFYWYRQILGQKVEFLVSFYNNEISEKSEIFDDQFSVERPDGSNFTLKIRSTKLEDSAMYFCASSLDTNTEAFFGQGTRLTVV.

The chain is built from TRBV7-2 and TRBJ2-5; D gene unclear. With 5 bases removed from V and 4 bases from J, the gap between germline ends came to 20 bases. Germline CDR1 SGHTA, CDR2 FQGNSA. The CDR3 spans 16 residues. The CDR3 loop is CASSPLAGSYGETQYF. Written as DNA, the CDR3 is TGTGCCAGCAGCCCCCTGGCAGGATCTTACGGAGAGACCCAGTACTTC.

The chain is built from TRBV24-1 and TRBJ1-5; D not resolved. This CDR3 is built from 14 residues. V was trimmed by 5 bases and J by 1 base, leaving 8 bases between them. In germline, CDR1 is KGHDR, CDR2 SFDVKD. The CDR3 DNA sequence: TGTGCCACCAGTGTGGGCATAAGCAATCAGCCCCAGCATTTT. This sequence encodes CATSVGISNQPQHF.

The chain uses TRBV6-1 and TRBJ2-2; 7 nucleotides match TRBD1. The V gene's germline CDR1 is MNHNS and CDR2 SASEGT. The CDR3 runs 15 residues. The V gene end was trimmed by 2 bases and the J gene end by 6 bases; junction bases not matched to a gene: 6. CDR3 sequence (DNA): TGTGCCAGCAGTGAACGTAGACAGGGTCCCGGGGAGCTGTTTTTT. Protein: CASSERRQGPGELFF.

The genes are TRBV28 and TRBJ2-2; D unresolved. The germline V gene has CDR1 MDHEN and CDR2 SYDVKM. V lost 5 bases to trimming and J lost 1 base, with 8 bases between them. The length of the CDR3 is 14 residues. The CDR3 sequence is CASSISWNTGELFF. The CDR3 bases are TGTGCCAGCAGTATCTCCTGGAACACCGGGGAGCTGTTTTTT.

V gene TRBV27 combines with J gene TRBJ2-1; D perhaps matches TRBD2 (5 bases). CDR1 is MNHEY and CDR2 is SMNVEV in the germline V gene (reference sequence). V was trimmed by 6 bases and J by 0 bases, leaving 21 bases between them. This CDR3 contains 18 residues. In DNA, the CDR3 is TGTGCCAGCAGCCCCTTGGCAGGAGCGGACCTCTCCTACAATGAGCAGTTCTTC. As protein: CASSPLAGADLSYNEQFF.

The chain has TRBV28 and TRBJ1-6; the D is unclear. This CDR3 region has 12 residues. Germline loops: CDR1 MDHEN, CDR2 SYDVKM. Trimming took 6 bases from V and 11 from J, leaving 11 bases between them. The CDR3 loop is CASRAGGTPLHF. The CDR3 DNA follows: TGTGCCAGCAGGGCGGGCGGAACACCCCTCCACTTT.

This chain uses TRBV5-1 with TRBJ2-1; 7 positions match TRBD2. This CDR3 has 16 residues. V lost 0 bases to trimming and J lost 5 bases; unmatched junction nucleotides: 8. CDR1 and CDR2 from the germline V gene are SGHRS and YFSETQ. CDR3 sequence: CASSLAPSGINNEQFF. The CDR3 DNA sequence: TGCGCCAGCAGCTTGGCGCCTAGCGGAATCAACAATGAGCAGTTCTTC.

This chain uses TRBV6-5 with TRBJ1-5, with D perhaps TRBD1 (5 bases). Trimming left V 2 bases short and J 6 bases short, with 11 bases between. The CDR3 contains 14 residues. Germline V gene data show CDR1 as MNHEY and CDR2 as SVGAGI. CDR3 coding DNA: TGTGCCAGCAGTTACGGCTGGGGGGGTCAGCCCCAGCATTTT. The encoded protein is CASSYGWGGQPQHF.

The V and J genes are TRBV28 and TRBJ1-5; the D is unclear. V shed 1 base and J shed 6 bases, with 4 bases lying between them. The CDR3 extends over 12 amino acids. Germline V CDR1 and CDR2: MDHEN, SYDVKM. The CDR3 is CASSLYGQPQHF. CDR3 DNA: TGTGCCAGCAGTTTATACGGTCAGCCCCAGCATTTT.

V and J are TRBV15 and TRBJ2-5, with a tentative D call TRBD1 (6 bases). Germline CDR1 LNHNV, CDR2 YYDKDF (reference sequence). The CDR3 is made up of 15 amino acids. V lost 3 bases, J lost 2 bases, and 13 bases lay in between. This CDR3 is CATSRDTGHQETQYF. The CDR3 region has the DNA TGTGCCACCAGCAGGGATACAGGGCATCAAGAGACCCAGTACTTC.

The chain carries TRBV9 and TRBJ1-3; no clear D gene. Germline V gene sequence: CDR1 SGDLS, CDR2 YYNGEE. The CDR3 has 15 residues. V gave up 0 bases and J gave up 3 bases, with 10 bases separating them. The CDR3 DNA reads TGTGCCAGCAGCGTAGTGGCGGAAATTGGAAACACCATATATTTT. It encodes CASSVVAEIGNTIYF.

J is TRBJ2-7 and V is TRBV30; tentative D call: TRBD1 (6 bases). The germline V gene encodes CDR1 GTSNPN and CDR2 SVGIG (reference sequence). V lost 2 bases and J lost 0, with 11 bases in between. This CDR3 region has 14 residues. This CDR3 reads CAWSITDSSYEQYF. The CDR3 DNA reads TGTGCCTGGAGTATAACGGACAGCTCCTACGAGCAGTACTTC.

The CDR3 here is CASSQGQVPTNEKLFF. CDR3 in DNA: TGTGCCAGCAGCCAGGGACAGGTTCCAACTAATGAAAAACTGTTTTTT. V gene TRBV6-6 combines with J gene TRBJ1-4, with 8 bases identical to TRBD1. The CDR3 totals 16 residues. V lost 6 bases to trimming and J lost 0 bases; unmatched junction nucleotides: 6. Germline V lookup: CDR1 MNHNY, CDR2 SVGAGI (reference sequence).

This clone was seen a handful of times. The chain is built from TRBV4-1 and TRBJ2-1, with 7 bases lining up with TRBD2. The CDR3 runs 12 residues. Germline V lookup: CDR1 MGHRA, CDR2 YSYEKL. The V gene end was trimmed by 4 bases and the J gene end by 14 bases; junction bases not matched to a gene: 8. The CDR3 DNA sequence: TGCGCCAGCAGCCCTGGTCTAGCGGATAAGTTCTTC. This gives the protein CASSPGLADKFF.

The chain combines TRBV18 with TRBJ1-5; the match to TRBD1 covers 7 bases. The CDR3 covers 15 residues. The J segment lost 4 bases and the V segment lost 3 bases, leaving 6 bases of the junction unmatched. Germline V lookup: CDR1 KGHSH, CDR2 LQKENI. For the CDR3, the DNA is TGTGCCAGCTCACCTACCGGGACAGTGAATCAGCCCCAGCATTTT. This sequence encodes CASSPTGTVNQPQHF.

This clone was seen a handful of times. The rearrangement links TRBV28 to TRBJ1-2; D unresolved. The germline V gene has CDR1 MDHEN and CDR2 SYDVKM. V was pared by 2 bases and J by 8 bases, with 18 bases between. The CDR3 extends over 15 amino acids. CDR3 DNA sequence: TGTGCCAGCAGTTTAACGGGAAAGTGGGTAGAGGGCTACACCTTC. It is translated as CASSLTGKWVEGYTF.

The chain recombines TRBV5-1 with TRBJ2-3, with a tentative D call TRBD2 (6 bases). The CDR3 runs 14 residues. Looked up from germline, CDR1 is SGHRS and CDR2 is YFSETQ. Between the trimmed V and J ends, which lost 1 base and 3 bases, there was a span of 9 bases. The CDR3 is CASSLRRGTDTQYF. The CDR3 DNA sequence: TGCGCCAGCAGCTTGCGCCGGGGGACAGATACGCAGTATTTT.

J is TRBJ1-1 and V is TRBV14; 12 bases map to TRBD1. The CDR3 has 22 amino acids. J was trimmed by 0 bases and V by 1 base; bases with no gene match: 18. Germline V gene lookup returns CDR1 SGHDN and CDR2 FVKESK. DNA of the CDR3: TGTGCCAGCAGCCAAGGCGATTCGGGACAGGGGGCTTTGGTCCCCGTGAACACTGAAGCTTTCTTT. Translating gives CASSQGDSGQGALVPVNTEAFF.

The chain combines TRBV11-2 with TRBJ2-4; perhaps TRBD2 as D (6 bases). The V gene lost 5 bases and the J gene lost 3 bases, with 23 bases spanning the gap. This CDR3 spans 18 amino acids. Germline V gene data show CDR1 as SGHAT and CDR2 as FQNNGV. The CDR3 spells CASSTSRLDSEGKNIQYF. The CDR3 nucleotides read TGTGCCAGCAGCACGTCCAGACTAGACTCGGAGGGCAAAAACATTCAGTACTTC.

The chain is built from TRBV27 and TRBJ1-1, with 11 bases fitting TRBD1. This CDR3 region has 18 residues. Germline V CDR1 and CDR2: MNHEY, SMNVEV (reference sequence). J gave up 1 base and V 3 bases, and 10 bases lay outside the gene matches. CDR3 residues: CASSFFGQGAGPNTEAFF. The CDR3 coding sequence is TGTGCCAGCAGTTTCTTCGGACAGGGGGCAGGCCCGAACACTGAAGCTTTCTTT.

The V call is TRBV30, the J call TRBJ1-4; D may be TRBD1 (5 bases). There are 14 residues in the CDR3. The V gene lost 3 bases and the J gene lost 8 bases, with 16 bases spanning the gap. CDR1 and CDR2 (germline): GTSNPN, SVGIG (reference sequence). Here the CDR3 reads CAWSQDSIGEKLFF. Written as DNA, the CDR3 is TGTGCCTGGAGCCAAGACAGTATTGGGGAAAAACTGTTTTTT.